This record looks at one T cell receptor (beta chain) sequence and its context. As for treatment: over 15 received Ad26.COV2.S at low or high dose, single or two shots; 5 received placebo; per-sample allocation not given. Sampling was done on day 63 after the first vaccine or placebo injection. TCRdb keeps only in-frame clones here, not all; method: immunoSEQ multiplex PCR. The sample contains some 300,000 clones, just under 85% of which appear only once. The sample is drawn from a study of Ad26.COV2.S vaccination and SARS-CoV-2 variants. Background on the study: Once, or twice with 56 days between doses, Ad26.COV2.S was given intramuscularly.

This TCR was sampled from a person between 18 and 65 years old who received the Ad26.COV2.S COVID-19 vaccine or a placebo. Sequenced material: peripheral blood, taken in a trial of Ad26.COV2.S vaccine versus placebo.

CDR3 DNA: TGTGCCAGTAAAGGGGTACAGGGATCTAACTATGGCTACACCTTC. It yields the protein CASKGVQGSNYGYTF. J is TRBJ1-2 and V is TRBV19, with a weak D call TRBD1 (6 bases). The ends were cut back, 7 bases at V and 0 bases at J, with 15 bases in the middle. The germline V gene has CDR1 LNHDA and CDR2 SQIVND (reference sequence). This CDR3 is built from 15 residues.